A single TCR beta chain is shown here with its context. This specimen belongs to a study of cytomegalovirus exposure and HLA in healthy donors. Trimming shortened V by 0 bases and J by 0 bases, and 14 bases separated the two germline ends. Germline CDR1 is SGHVS and CDR2 is FNYEAQ. The CDR3 is made up of 18 amino acids. Sequenced by immunoSEQ multiplex PCR; TCRdb stores in-frame clones only, minus some. In the table there are approximately 300,000 clones, roughly 87% of which are singletons. Source material: PBMCs. The source is a woman younger than 45 in good health and CMV-seropositive. This rearrangement joins TRBV7-6 to TRBJ1-4; D ambiguous. In nucleotides, the CDR3 is TGTGCCAGCAGCTTAGCCCAACGACGGACTGCAACTAATGAAAAACTGTTTTTT. It encodes CASSLAQRRTATNEKLFF.